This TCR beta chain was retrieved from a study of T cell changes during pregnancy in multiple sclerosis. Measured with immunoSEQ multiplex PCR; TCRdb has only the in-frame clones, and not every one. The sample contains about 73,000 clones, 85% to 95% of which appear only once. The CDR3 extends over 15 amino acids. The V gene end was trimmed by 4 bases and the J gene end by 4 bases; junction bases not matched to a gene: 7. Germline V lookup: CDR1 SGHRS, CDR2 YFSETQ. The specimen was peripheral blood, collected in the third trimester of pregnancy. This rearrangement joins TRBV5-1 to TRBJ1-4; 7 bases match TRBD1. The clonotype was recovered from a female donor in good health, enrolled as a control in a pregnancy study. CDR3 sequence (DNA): TGCGCCAGCAGCCTAGAGACAGGGATTAATGAAAAACTGTTTTTT. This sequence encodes CASSLETGINEKLFF.